These T cell receptor beta chains were read from a single sample in a study of neoadjuvant nivolumab and ipilimumab in lung cancer. The assay was immunoSEQ multiplex PCR, and TCRdb's table has in-frame clones only and misses some. The sample carries 30,000 to 35,000 clones, 90% recorded once. Sequenced material: peripheral blood, taken after neoadjuvant nivolumab, alone or with ipilimumab, at or shortly before surgery. These receptors were collected from an adult with non-small cell lung cancer. CDR3s include the opening cysteine and the closing phenylalanine or tryptophan. A D gene is named only where the DNA matches it firmly. The size field is filled for only some rows; it gives once, few, many or a size class.

v_call: TRBV6-4; d_call: TRBD1; j_call: TRBJ1-2; clone_size: .; cdr3_aa: CASSIDRGAGYTF; cdr3_nt: TGTGCCAGCAGTATTGACAGGGGAGCTGGCTACACCTTC
v_call: TRBV19; d_call: .; j_call: TRBJ2-5; clone_size: .; cdr3_aa: CASSIASRETQYF; cdr3_nt: TGTGCCAGTAGTATCGCCTCCCGGGAGACCCAGTACTTC
v_call: TRBV6-5; d_call: .; j_call: TRBJ1-2; clone_size: .; cdr3_aa: CASSWDRRGGYTF; cdr3_nt: TGTGCCAGCAGTTGGGACCGGCGAGGTGGCTACACCTTC
v_call: TRBV29-1; d_call: .; j_call: TRBJ2-5; clone_size: .; cdr3_aa: CSVELEETQYF; cdr3_nt: TGCAGCGTTGAGCTTGAGGAGACCCAGTACTTC
v_call: TRBV6-5; d_call: .; j_call: TRBJ2-7; clone_size: .; cdr3_aa: CATRGDYEQYF; cdr3_nt: TGTGCTACCAGGGGGGACTACGAGCAGTACTTC
v_call: TRBV6-5; d_call: .; j_call: TRBJ1-1; clone_size: few; cdr3_aa: CASSYSGTANTEAFF; cdr3_nt: TGTGCCAGCAGTTACTCTGGGACCGCGAACACTGAAGCTTTCTTT
v_call: TRBV7-9; d_call: .; j_call: TRBJ2-1; clone_size: medium-sized; cdr3_aa: CASSLGVNEQFF; cdr3_nt: TGTGCCAGCAGCCTAGGGGTGAATGAGCAGTTCTTC
v_call: TRBV5-1; d_call: .; j_call: TRBJ1-5; clone_size: .; cdr3_aa: CASSLEGEGNQPQHF; cdr3_nt: TGCGCCAGCAGCTTGGAGGGAGAGGGCAATCAGCCCCAGCATTTT
v_call: TRBV5-1; d_call: .; j_call: TRBJ2-5; clone_size: .; cdr3_aa: CASSLVRVQETQYF; cdr3_nt: TGCGCCAGCAGCTTGGTGCGGGTCCAAGAGACCCAGTACTTC
v_call: TRBV4-2; d_call: .; j_call: TRBJ2-1; clone_size: .; cdr3_aa: CASSQDLVWQTYNEQFF; cdr3_nt: TGTGCCAGCAGCCAAGATTTGGTATGGCAAACCTACAATGAGCAGTTCTTC
v_call: TRBV7-9; d_call: .; j_call: TRBJ1-5; clone_size: .; cdr3_aa: CASSWGGDQPQHF; cdr3_nt: TGTGCCAGCAGCTGGGGGGGGGATCAGCCCCAGCATTTT
v_call: TRBV29-1; d_call: TRBD1; j_call: TRBJ1-1; clone_size: .; cdr3_aa: CSDLTGSEAFF; cdr3_nt: TGCAGCGATCTGACAGGGTCTGAAGCTTTCTTT
v_call: TRBV7-2; d_call: .; j_call: TRBJ2-2; clone_size: .; cdr3_aa: CAIPSGSTRHTGELFF; cdr3_nt: TGTGCCATCCCAAGCGGTAGCACAAGACACACCGGGGAGCTGTTTTTT
v_call: TRBV2; d_call: .; j_call: TRBJ2-2; clone_size: .; cdr3_aa: CASSGLANTGELFF; cdr3_nt: TGTGCCAGCAGCGGACTCGCAAACACCGGGGAGCTGTTTTTT
v_call: TRBV5-6; d_call: TRBD2; j_call: TRBJ2-2; clone_size: few; cdr3_aa: CASSRGGVTGELFF; cdr3_nt: TGTGCCAGCAGCCGGGGAGGGGTCACCGGGGAGCTGTTTTTT
v_call: TRBV5-1; d_call: .; j_call: TRBJ2-2; clone_size: .; cdr3_aa: CASSFDPWAGSTGELFF; cdr3_nt: TGCGCCAGCAGCTTTGACCCTTGGGCAGGAAGCACCGGGGAGCTGTTTTTT
v_call: TRBV29-1; d_call: .; j_call: TRBJ1-3; clone_size: .; cdr3_aa: CSAVRASGNTIYF; cdr3_nt: TGCAGCGCAGTCAGGGCTTCGGGAAACACCATATATTTT
v_call: TRBV28; d_call: .; j_call: TRBJ1-2; clone_size: .; cdr3_aa: CASSLQQGAYGYTF; cdr3_nt: TGTGCCAGCAGTTTACAACAGGGAGCCTATGGCTACACCTTC
v_call: TRBV5-5; d_call: .; j_call: TRBJ1-2; clone_size: once; cdr3_aa: CASSRTGNYGYTF; cdr3_nt: TGTGCCAGCAGCCGGACGGGTAACTATGGCTACACCTTC
v_call: TRBV29-1; d_call: .; j_call: TRBJ1-1; clone_size: .; cdr3_aa: CSVVGILTTEAFF; cdr3_nt: TGCAGCGTTGTTGGGATTCTGACCACTGAAGCTTTCTTT
v_call: TRBV11-1; d_call: .; j_call: TRBJ2-5; clone_size: .; cdr3_aa: CASSARGGPETQYF; cdr3_nt: TGTGCCAGCAGCGCCAGGGGGGGCCCAGAGACCCAGTACTTC
v_call: TRBV5-1; d_call: TRBD2; j_call: TRBJ2-1; clone_size: .; cdr3_aa: CASSFLAGGRYNEQFF; cdr3_nt: TGCGCCAGCAGCTTCCTAGCGGGGGGGCGGTACAATGAGCAGTTCTTC
v_call: TRBV5-1; d_call: TRBD1; j_call: TRBJ1-1; clone_size: .; cdr3_aa: CASSLPTGVAEAFF; cdr3_nt: TGCGCCAGCAGCTTACCGACAGGGGTTGCTGAAGCTTTCTTT
v_call: TRBV18; d_call: .; j_call: TRBJ2-5; clone_size: .; cdr3_aa: CASSPGQQETQYF; cdr3_nt: TGTGCCAGCTCACCTGGACAGCAAGAGACCCAGTACTTC
v_call: TRBV25-1; d_call: .; j_call: TRBJ1-1; clone_size: once; cdr3_aa: CASSELKNTEAFF; cdr3_nt: TGTGCCAGCAGTGAATTAAAGAACACTGAAGCTTTCTTT
v_call: TRBV7-3; d_call: .; j_call: TRBJ2-1; clone_size: .; cdr3_aa: CASSSGVYNEQFF; cdr3_nt: TGTGCCAGCAGCTCTGGCGTTTACAATGAGCAGTTCTTC
v_call: TRBV11-2; d_call: .; j_call: TRBJ2-5; clone_size: .; cdr3_aa: CASSLASWETQYF; cdr3_nt: TGTGCCAGCAGCTTAGCTAGTTGGGAGACCCAGTACTTC
v_call: TRBV2; d_call: TRBD1; j_call: TRBJ1-4; clone_size: .; cdr3_aa: CASRTDRWNEKLFF; cdr3_nt: TGTGCCAGCAGGACGGACAGGTGGAATGAAAAACTGTTTTTT
v_call: TRBV6-6; d_call: .; j_call: TRBJ1-2; clone_size: .; cdr3_aa: CASSTGQNLNYGYTF; cdr3_nt: TGTGCCAGCAGTACCGGACAGAACTTAAACTATGGCTACACCTTC